The 15 T cell receptor beta chains listed next were all sequenced from one sample in a study of blood T cell repertoires in COVID-19. Profiling relied on immunoSEQ multiplex PCR, and the TCRdb table lists in-frame clones only, not all of them. The data show under 200,000 clones, around four fifths seen once. The specimen was peripheral blood. Receptors originate from an older woman with acute or convalescent COVID-19.

The chain combines TRBV12-1 with TRBJ2-2; the table's TRBD2 call for D was not verified on the DNA. TRBV12-1 is deemed a pseudogene. This CDR3 comprises 17 residues. In DNA form, the CDR3 reads TGTGCCAGCAGCCACCGCGATGAGGGAGCCCGGACCGGGGAGCTGTTTTTT. Encoded protein: CASSHRDEGARTGELFF.

This rearrangement joins TRBV27 to TRBJ2-1; no reliable D call. Trimming took 8 bases from V and 0 from J, leaving 11 bases between them. The germline gives CDR1 MNHEY, CDR2 SMNVEV (reference sequence). This CDR3 region has 14 residues. CDR3 amino acids: CASAVLSSYNEQFF. In DNA form, the CDR3 reads TGTGCCAGCGCGGTCCTGAGCTCCTACAATGAGCAGTTCTTC.

The chain carries TRBV4-3 and TRBJ2-3; D uncertain. Trimming removed 0 bases at V and 0 bases at J, with 10 bases between. The CDR3 loop spans 16 amino acids. Germline CDR1 LGHNA, CDR2 YSLEER. For the CDR3, the DNA is TGCGCCAGCAGCCAAGAACCTACTACTAGCACAGATACGCAGTATTTT. Its protein product is CASSQEPTTSTDTQYF.

This rearrangement joins TRBV6-5 to TRBJ2-1, with 13 bases fitting TRBD2. Unmatched junction bases numbered 7, after V lost 7 bases and J lost 10 bases. The CDR3 runs 14 residues. Germline V gives CDR1 MNHEY, CDR2 SVGAGI. The CDR3 bases are TGTGCCAGCAAAACTAGCGGGGGGGCGGGAGAGCAGTTCTTC. It is translated as CASKTSGGAGEQFF.

CDR3 bases: TGTGCCAGCAGCCAAGGACAGGGGGCGGATCAGCCCCAGCATTTT. It codes for CASSQGQGADQPQHF. This rearrangement joins TRBV4-2 to TRBJ1-5; TRBD1 matches at 10 bases. The V and J ends lost 1 base and 5 bases, in that order; junction bases with no gene match: 2. This CDR3 has 15 amino acids. Germline values: CDR1 LGHNA, CDR2 YNFKEQ.

This rearrangement joins TRBV5-5 to TRBJ1-5; possible D gene TRBD1, 5 bases. The ends were cut back, 0 bases at V and 3 bases at J, with 10 bases in the middle. The CDR3 length is 15 residues. Germline CDR1 reads SGHKS; CDR2 reads YYEKEE (reference sequence). CDR3 loop: CASSLVSGNNQPQHF. CDR3 DNA: TGTGCCAGCAGCTTGGTTTCAGGGAACAATCAGCCCCAGCATTTT.

This clone came up a few times. This chain uses TRBV7-2 with TRBJ2-3; 9 nucleotides match TRBD2. Trimming removed 4 bases from V and 1 base from J; junction bases left unmatched: 9. From germline, CDR1 is SGHTA and CDR2 FQGNSA. This CDR3 comprises 17 residues. CDR3 nucleotides: TGTGCCAGCAGCTCTCGCTTAGCGGGGGCGGGCACAGATACGCAGTATTTT. This sequence encodes CASSSRLAGAGTDTQYF.

The chain carries TRBV19 and TRBJ1-1; unclear D gene. The CDR3 consists of 13 residues. Germline CDR1 is LNHDA and CDR2 is SQIVND (reference sequence). Trimming removed 5 bases from V and 0 bases from J, with 7 bases in between. DNA for the CDR3: TGTGCCAGTAGTGCGGAAGTGAACACTGAAGCTTTCTTT. Amino acid sequence: CASSAEVNTEAFF.

CDR3: CATSQFQANYGYTF. DNA of the CDR3: TGTGCCACTTCGCAGTTTCAAGCTAACTATGGCTACACCTTC. This chain joins TRBV7-2 and TRBJ1-2; no reliable D call. Germline-derived CDR1 and CDR2 are SGHTA and FQGNSA. V lost 10 bases to trimming and J lost 0 bases, with 15 bases between them. The CDR3 is 14 amino acids.

The V call is TRBV5-4, the J call TRBJ2-7; no reliable D call. Germline lookup yields CDR1 SGHNT and CDR2 YYREEE (reference sequence). The CDR3 runs 14 residues. V lost 0 bases and J 2 bases, leaving 9 bases between the germline ends. As DNA, the CDR3 is TGTGCCAGCAGCTTGGTCGGTTATACCTACGAGCAGTACTTC. It codes for CASSLVGYTYEQYF.

This chain uses TRBV5-6 with TRBJ1-1, with a tentative D call TRBD1 (6 bases). Trimming took 4 bases from V and 1 from J, leaving 11 bases between them. This CDR3 region has 14 residues. Per the germline V gene, CDR1 is SGHDT and CDR2 is YYEEEE. CDR3 coding DNA: TGTGCCAGCAGCATCGGGACATCGAACACTGAAGCTTTCTTT. This codes for CASSIGTSNTEAFF.

V gene TRBV9 combines with J gene TRBJ1-2; 7 positions match TRBD1. V lost 4 bases, J lost 4 bases, and 7 bases stayed unmatched. The CDR3 has 14 residues. Germline CDR1 reads SGDLS; CDR2 reads YYNGEE. Here the CDR3 DNA reads TGTGCCAGCAGCCCTGGGACAGAAGCCTATGGCTACACCTTC. Protein product: CASSPGTEAYGYTF.

The chain recombines TRBV6-2 or TRBV6-3 with TRBJ2-3, with TRBD2 matching 8 bases. V was clipped by 4 bases and J by 1 base; unmatched bases: 10. This CDR3 comprises 17 residues. Germline V lookup: CDR1 MNHEY, CDR2 SVGEGT. CDR3 sequence: CASSSGSRGGRTDTQYF. CDR3 coding DNA: TGTGCCAGCAGTTCCGGCTCTCGCGGGGGGCGCACAGATACGCAGTATTTT.

The V and J genes are TRBV20-1 and TRBJ2-3; TRBD2 matches at 7 bases. Unmatched junction bases numbered 12, after V lost 3 bases and J lost 9 bases. The germline V gene has CDR1 DFQATT and CDR2 SNEGSKA (reference sequence). This CDR3 has 14 residues. CDR3 sequence reads: CSASFGIQRDTQYF. The CDR3 DNA sequence: TGCAGTGCTAGTTTCGGGATACAGCGGGACACGCAGTATTTT.

In its sample, this clone was seen once. DNA for the CDR3: TGTGCCAGCAGCCGGAAGCTAGAGGAGGGGTTCTACGAGCAGTACTTC. Translating gives CASSRKLEEGFYEQYF. V usage is TRBV4-2 and J usage is TRBJ2-7; weak D call: TRBD2 (6 bases). The germline gives CDR1 LGHNA, CDR2 YNFKEQ. CDR3 length equals 16 residues. Trimming left V 4 bases short and J 3 bases short, with 19 bases between.